The entry that follows covers one T cell receptor (beta chain) sequence. V was pared by 6 bases and J by 5 bases, with 14 bases of the junction left unmatched. The CDR3 sequence is 16 residues long. CDR1 MDHEN and CDR2 SYDVKM come from the germline V gene. This sample is part of a study of PD-L1 blockade in urothelial cancer. The time point: peripheral blood 6 weeks after treatment start. Profiling relied on immunoSEQ multiplex PCR, and the TCRdb table lists in-frame clones only, not all of them. The data show some 22,000 clones, under 95% seen once. Sample: PBMCs, taken around atezolizumab (anti-PD-L1) treatment. The sequence derives from a woman in her fifties or sixties with urothelial cancer. This sequence joins TRBV28 and TRBJ2-5; 8 positions agree with TRBD2. Here the CDR3 DNA reads TGTGCCAGCAGCCGCATAGCGGGACAAGCCACGGAGACCCAGTACTTC. Its translation: CASSRIAGQATETQYF.